The subject of this entry is one TCR beta chain. This clonotype has only a few counts. Its antigen specificity is not known. Qualities for individual bases were not recorded, and no much larger clone is one base off. Library method: 5' RACE. Instrument on record: Illumina HiSeq 2500. A second about 7 to 12 cycle PCR used a sample-barcoded 5' primer and a J-beta primer mix. A unique molecular identifier was introduced onto each TCR beta cDNA molecule by a template-switch 5' adaptor carrying 12 random nucleotides. Each sample yielded at least 2.5 million CDR3-containing paired-end reads. First-strand cDNA was synthesized from all RNA with the Mint cDNA synthesis kit, primed by a TRBC-specific oligonucleotide. Following uracil-DNA glycosylase treatment, all cDNA underwent a first 18-cycle PCR with the universal primers M1SS and BC2_uni_R. The study's processing was this. For normalization, 1 million high-quality reads were randomly selected from each sample, with every read carrying a distinct molecular identifier. Reads sharing molecular identifiers were discarded rather than binned into consensus sequences. MiTCR, with a Q25 quality threshold and the strictest error-elimination algorithm, was used for CDR3 identification, clonotype clustering and error correction. A nonparametric unseen species model with Euler transformation was used to estimate lower-bound total TCR beta diversity. TCRdb handled the public reads itself, with Q25 trimming in fastp and clone calling in MiXCR, and kept productive beta chains. Identical CDR3 protein sequences are pooled into one entry, listed with their most common genes and DNA. The V and J calls were not made by the authors but by TCRdb's processing. Present in this sample are more than 1,400,000 distinct CDR3 sequences, approximately 42% of which were seen just once. 7% to 9% of the sample is taken by the ten largest.

The 39 donors, aged about 6 to 95 years, were systemically healthy Caucasian individuals from Russia. Each donor gave roughly 11 milliliters of peripheral blood, drawn into EDTA-treated Vacutainer tubes. Ficoll-Paque density-gradient centrifugation was used to isolate PBMCs, with at least 7 million per sample. Total RNA, at least 5 micrograms per sample, was extracted from PBMCs with Trizol reagent. For every donor, flow cytometry on a PBMC aliquot measured the percentage of naive CD45RAhigh/CD27high T cells. The data stem from a study of blood T cells in healthy people across ages (dated by TCRdb to between 2015 and 2017). About the investigation overall: Template switching captured roughly one uniquely barcoded TCR beta cDNA molecule per two T cells in model experiments. To track age-related changes in TCR beta repertoire diversity, the study relied on deep sequencing normalized with unique cDNA molecular identifiers. The donors were divided into four age groups: young (average approximately 16 years), middle-aged (about 40), aged (about 60) and long-lived (about 79). To avoid experimental bias, donors of different ages were randomly spread across the sequencing lanes. Two additional independent replicas of 1 million unique cDNA reads from the same blood draw were analyzed for two donors (one aged 18 to 29 and one aged 80 or older). What the authors observed across the whole study: The CMV infection status of donors was not known, potentially confounding age-related changes in expanded clonotypes. Observed TCR beta diversity correlated strongly with the percentage of naive T cells measured by flow cytometry. Estimates of total diversity from one million sequenced T cells were regarded as lower bounds and underestimates. As age increased, observed TCR beta diversity per million T cells dropped in a roughly linear way, and a significant reduction was already evident by age approximately 40. Conclusive comparison of naive and antigen-experienced compartments was prevented by the profiling of bulk unsorted PBMCs. The long-lived group showed more naive CD4+ T cells, fewer expanded clones and increased TCR diversity than the aged group, suggesting age selection.

The CDR3 goes from the cysteine to the phenylalanine over 17 residues. The entry retains the CDR3 DNA only, 51 bases that are in frame from base 1. The junction shows trimming of 0 bases on V and 7 bases on J, and the gene matches do not reach 10 bases of it. CDR1 and CDR2, per the germline V gene, are ENHRY and SYGVKD. The TCR sequence derives from a woman aged 18-29 years in good health. Sequencing was done on a sample of blood. The rearranged chain carries TRBV10-3 and TRBJ2-1, with 9 central nucleotides matching TRBD1. In nucleotides, the sequence is TGTGCCATCAGTGAGTCGATTAGGACAGGGGTTGGTAATGAGCAGTTCTTC. Its translation reads: CAISESIRTGVGNEQFF.